Listed below are T cell receptor beta chains from one sample, sequenced in a study of CD8 T cells in ankylosing spondylitis. MiXCR, applied by TCRdb to the 5' RACE reads, yields one record per CDR3 protein. The sample contains about 220,000 distinct CDR3 sequences, approximately 24% of which appear only once. The sample comprised blood, either unsorted or a sorted T cell fraction (not recorded which). These receptor sequences come from a male donor with ankylosing spondylitis or in good health (not recorded which). Both conserved end residues are part of each CDR3. D genes are given only for firm matches. Size is stated for part of the rows, as once, few or many counts, or as a class when the clone is expanded.

D gene	CDR3 length	clone size	J gene	V gene	CDR3 protein	CDR3 DNA
.	16	.	TRBJ1-3	TRBV4-2	CASSQDVGSSGNTIYF	TGTGCCAGCAGCCAAGATGTCGGGAGCTCTGGAAACACCATATATTTT
.	15	many	TRBJ2-2	TRBV3-1	CASSQVPSGTGELFF	TGTGCCAGCAGCCAAGTTCCCAGCGGCACCGGGGAGCTGTTTTTT
.	15	.	TRBJ2-7	TRBV5-1	CASSLATSNPYEQYF	TGCGCCAGCAGCTTGGCCACTAGTAACCCCTACGAGCAGTACTTC
TRBD2	17	many	TRBJ2-1	TRBV15	CATSRSFGRDGGNEQFF	TGTGCCACCAGCAGGTCTTTCGGGAGGGATGGGGGGAATGAGCAGTTCTTC
.	15	few	TRBJ1-5	TRBV20-1	CSARWDTTGNQPQHF	TGCAGTGCTAGATGGGATACCACGGGCAATCAGCCCCAGCATTTT
TRBD2	17	few	TRBJ2-3	TRBV7-2	CASSFFAGGSGTDTQYF	TGTGCCAGCAGCTTTTTTGCGGGGGGCAGTGGGACAGATACGCAGTATTTT
TRBD1	14	.	TRBJ2-1	TRBV27	CASSGDRGRNEQFF	TGTGCCAGCAGTGGCGACAGGGGAAGAAATGAGCAGTTCTTC
.	13	.	TRBJ2-7	TRBV20-1	CSARHPTDYDQYF	TGCAGTGCTAGGCACCCGACAGACTACGATCAGTACTTC
.	14	.	TRBJ1-2	TRBV6-5	CASSYSRAYYGYTF	TGTGCCAGCAGTTACTCACGGGCCTACTATGGCTACACCTTC
.	14	many	TRBJ2-1	TRBV28	CASSLGGSRNEQFF	TGTGCCAGCAGTTTAGGCGGCAGCCGAAATGAGCAGTTCTTC
TRBD2	14	.	TRBJ2-3	TRBV7-2	CASRPRTSKDTQYF	TGTGCCAGCAGGCCGAGGACTAGTAAGGATACGCAGTATTTT
.	16	.	TRBJ1-5	TRBV20-1	CSARAPNTGSNQPQHF	TGCAGTGCTAGGGCTCCCAACACAGGGAGCAATCAGCCCCAGCATTTT
TRBD2	17	many	TRBJ2-1	TRBV20-1	CSAINTVRGATYNEQFF	TGCAGTGCTATAAACACTGTGCGGGGGGCCACCTACAATGAGCAGTTCTTC
.	15	few	TRBJ2-6	TRBV5-5	CASSSDSSGANVLTF	TGTGCCAGCAGCTCTGACAGCTCTGGGGCCAACGTCCTGACTTTC
TRBD1	15	.	TRBJ2-7	TRBV6-5	CASSYGTGVPYEQYF	TGTGCCAGCAGTTACGGGACAGGGGTCCCCTACGAGCAGTACTTC
TRBD1	17	.	TRBJ2-6	TRBV20-1	CSAFFDRAGSGANVLTF	TGCAGTGCCTTTTTCGACAGGGCCGGCTCTGGGGCCAACGTCCTGACTTTC
TRBD1	15	many	TRBJ2-1	TRBV28	CASSLAGTGWHEQFF	TGTGCCAGCAGTTTGGCCGGGACAGGGTGGCATGAGCAGTTCTTC
TRBD2	14	many	TRBJ2-1	TRBV20-1	CSATSGRNPNEQFF	TGCAGTGCTACAAGCGGGAGGAATCCCAATGAGCAGTTCTTC
.	14	many	TRBJ2-2	TRBV3-1	CASSLERGTGELFF	TGTGCCAGCAGCCTAGAACGTGGCACCGGGGAGCTGTTTTTT
TRBD2	17	once	TRBJ2-5	TRBV10-3	CAISSGTSGSGRETQYF	TGTGCCATCAGTTCCGGGACTAGCGGGAGCGGGAGAGAGACCCAGTACTTC
TRBD2	17	.	TRBJ2-7	TRBV10-2	CASSDVAGVVRLYEQYF	TGCGCCAGCAGTGATGTGGCGGGAGTGGTGAGACTCTACGAGCAGTACTTC
TRBD1	15	.	TRBJ2-1	TRBV5-1	CASSVMTGENNEQFF	TGCGCCAGCAGCGTCATGACAGGGGAAAACAATGAGCAGTTCTTC
TRBD2	16	once	TRBJ2-5	TRBV10-2	CASSILAGGPIETQYF	TGCGCCAGCAGTATCCTAGCGGGAGGGCCGATAGAGACCCAGTACTTC
.	15	.	TRBJ1-3	TRBV9	CASSVAISSGNTIYF	TGTGCCAGCAGCGTAGCCATTAGCTCTGGAAACACCATATATTTT
.	15	many	TRBJ1-5	TRBV10-2	CASSESPRVGQPQHF	TGCGCCAGCAGTGAGTCGCCCAGGGTCGGCCAGCCCCAGCATTTT
TRBD1	15	many	TRBJ1-1	TRBV20-1	CSALQGGRGNTEAFF	TGCAGTGCTCTACAGGGGGGCAGGGGCAACACTGAAGCTTTCTTT
.	14	many	TRBJ2-1	TRBV7-2	CASSLNREIHEQFF	TGTGCCAGCAGCTTGAACAGGGAAATCCATGAGCAGTTCTTC
.	13	many	TRBJ1-4	TRBV29-1	CSVEGDIGEKLFF	TGCAGCGTTGAGGGAGACATCGGGGAAAAACTGTTTTTT
.	16	few	TRBJ2-1	TRBV20-1	CSAMGSTAGSYNEQFF	TGCAGTGCTATGGGCTCGACAGCGGGCTCCTACAATGAGCAGTTCTTC
.	13	.	TRBJ1-5	TRBV29-1	CSTWTDSNQPQHF	TGCAGCACCTGGACAGATAGCAATCAGCCCCAGCATTTT
.	17	many	TRBJ2-3	TRBV12-3/TRBV12-4	CASSLNRGWMQADTQYF	TGTGCCAGCAGTTTAAATCGGGGCTGGATGCAAGCAGATACGCAGTATTTT
.	13	.	TRBJ2-7	TRBV20-1	CSAREGGLYEQYF	TGCAGTGCTAGAGAGGGGGGCCTATACGAGCAGTACTTC
TRBD1	15	.	TRBJ2-1	TRBV12-3/TRBV12-4	CASSLAGQGYNEQFF	TGTGCCAGCAGTTTGGCGGGACAGGGTTACAATGAGCAGTTCTTC
.	12	few	TRBJ2-7	TRBV5-1	CASSAGGYEQYF	TGCGCCAGCAGCGCCGGAGGGTACGAGCAGTACTTC
TRBD2	16	few	TRBJ2-7	TRBV5-1	CASSFGGSSGSSEQYF	TGCGCCAGCAGCTTTGGTGGGTCTAGCGGTTCGTCCGAGCAGTACTTC
TRBD1	15	.	TRBJ2-3	TRBV12-3/TRBV12-4	CASSFIRTGSDTQYF	TGTGCCAGCAGTTTTATCCGGACAGGGTCAGATACGCAGTATTTT
.	11	.	TRBJ2-7	TRBV20-1	CSAIGATEQYF	TGCAGTGCCATAGGGGCCACCGAGCAGTACTTC
.	13	few	TRBJ2-1	TRBV20-1	CSASNRWGHEQFF	TGCAGTGCTAGCAACCGGTGGGGCCATGAGCAGTTCTTC
TRBD1	13	many	TRBJ2-3	TRBV29-1	CSLSGQGTDTQYF	TGCAGCCTTTCGGGACAGGGAACTGATACGCAGTATTTT
.	13	.	TRBJ1-5	TRBV20-1	CSASSVSDQPQHF	TGCAGTGCTAGCAGCGTTTCAGATCAGCCCCAGCATTTT
TRBD1	13	many	TRBJ2-3	TRBV29-1	CSVATGATDTQYF	TGCAGCGTTGCCACAGGGGCCACAGATACGCAGTATTTT
.	15	few	TRBJ2-7	TRBV20-1	CSARAEDQRSYEQYF	TGCAGTGCTAGAGCTGAGGACCAGAGGTCCTACGAGCAGTACTTC
.	15	many	TRBJ1-1	TRBV18	CASSPQGSVETEAFF	TGTGCCAGCTCACCCCAGGGGAGTGTGGAAACTGAAGCTTTCTTT
TRBD1	16	many	TRBJ2-2	TRBV10-3	CAISDADRADTGELFF	TGTGCCATCAGTGATGCCGACAGGGCTGACACCGGGGAGCTGTTTTTT
TRBD2	17	many	TRBJ2-1	TRBV29-1	CSVEVNTGTTAYNEQFF	TGCAGCGTTGAAGTCAACACCGGGACTACGGCATACAATGAGCAGTTCTTC
TRBD2	15	.	TRBJ2-1	TRBV19	CASSQLGGSLNEQFF	TGTGCCAGTAGTCAACTGGGAGGGAGTCTGAATGAGCAGTTCTTC
.	15	.	TRBJ1-5	TRBV19	CASQKDGYSNQPQHF	TGTGCCAGTCAAAAAGACGGATATAGCAATCAGCCCCAGCATTTT
.	13	many	TRBJ2-5	TRBV6-1	CASTSKVKETQYF	TGTGCCAGCACCTCAAAGGTGAAAGAGACCCAGTACTTC
TRBD2	15	.	TRBJ2-3	TRBV7-2	CASSLSGSGTDTQYF	TGTGCCAGCAGCCTGAGCGGGAGTGGCACAGATACGCAGTATTTT
TRBD2	15	.	TRBJ2-7	TRBV20-1	CSATPPGLANYEQYF	TGCAGTGCTACGCCTCCGGGACTAGCAAACTACGAGCAGTACTTC
.	14	many	TRBJ1-5	TRBV5-1	CASSLDGGEQPQHF	TGCGCCAGCAGCTTGGATGGGGGTGAGCAGCCCCAGCATTTT
.	15	many	TRBJ2-3	TRBV5-1	CASSHDRPSTDTQYF	TGCGCCAGCAGCCATGACAGGCCTAGCACAGATACGCAGTATTTT
.	14	many	TRBJ2-7	TRBV5-1	CASSLAGATYEQYF	TGCGCCAGCAGCTTGGCGGGGGCAACCTACGAGCAGTACTTC
.	15	.	TRBJ2-2	TRBV7-9	CASSSQRAVTGELFF	TGTGCCAGCAGCTCTCAGCGGGCGGTCACCGGGGAGCTGTTTTTT
.	13	few	TRBJ1-2	TRBV29-1	CSVENGGEDGYTF	TGCAGCGTTGAAAACGGGGGCGAGGATGGCTACACCTTC
TRBD2	16	many	TRBJ2-7	TRBV5-1	CASSLGTSGSGYEQYF	TGCGCCAGCAGCTTGGGTACTAGCGGGAGCGGTTACGAGCAGTACTTC
.	14	.	TRBJ2-5	TRBV7-9	CASSLMGRIETQYF	TGTGCCAGCAGCTTAATGGGTAGAATTGAGACCCAGTACTTC
TRBD2	15	many	TRBJ2-1	TRBV11-2	CASSLRTSGNDEQFF	TGTGCCAGCAGCTTAAGGACTAGCGGGAATGATGAGCAGTTCTTC
.	16	many	TRBJ1-4	TRBV4-2	CASSQAGGTTNEKLFF	TGTGCCAGCAGCCAAGCTGGCGGAACAACTAATGAAAAACTGTTTTTT
.	19	few	TRBJ2-1	TRBV11-2	CASSSTGYGRESSYNEQFF	TGTGCCAGCAGCTCTACAGGGTACGGGCGGGAGAGCTCCTACAATGAGCAGTTCTTC